The clone carrying this TCR beta chain has just a few counts. The antigen remains unidentified. Germline-derived CDR1 and CDR2 are SQVTM and ANQGSEA. With 6 bases removed from V and 4 bases from J, the gap between germline ends came to 15 bases. The CDR3 contains 13 residues. Every patient was untreated before thyroid surgery. As handled by the study authors: To classify distant metastasis in papillary thyroid cancer, a model was built from CDR3 differences across clinicopathological groups. TCRdb called clones again from the PCR reads with MiXCR. For this entry, the V and J calls and clone size follow TCRdb and not the study's own pipeline. The table has about 17,000 clones, about 20% seen once; the top ten hold about a fifth. The record originates from a study of metastatic and nonmetastatic thyroid tumors. At the level of the study: Across blood and tumor or nodule tissue, repertoires from malignant and benign thyroid patients were compared with one another. Study-wide results and caveats: As reported, TCR beta diversity in blood and tumor was significantly higher in malignant thyroid tumors than in benign nodules.

The receptor was derived from a female donor with papillary thyroid cancer or a benign thyroid nodule (not recorded which). Some clones in this sample may be carry-over from other donors' samples. This chain links TRBV29-1 with TRBJ2-5, with D unclear. Sequenced sample: adjacent normal tissue. CDR3 bases: TGCAGCGTGGTCGTTCCGCCGAGAGAGACCCAGTACTTC. It encodes CSVVVPPRETQYF.